This entry lists 22 T cell receptor beta chains sequenced from one sample in a study of blood T cell repertoires in COVID-19. The assay was immunoSEQ multiplex PCR, and TCRdb's table has in-frame clones only and misses some. The sample records more than 150,000 clones, about 83% being singletons. Material: peripheral blood. These receptors all stem from a man between 65 and 85 years old who had recovered from COVID-19.

The J gene is TRBJ1-2, the V gene TRBV2; D unclear. The CDR3 spans 15 residues. V lost 7 bases and J lost 2, with 17 bases in between. From germline, CDR1 is SNHLY and CDR2 FYNNEI. CDR3 coding DNA: TGTGCCAGCACCTCGGACGGACTGCGGAACTATGGCTACACCTTC. It encodes CASTSDGLRNYGYTF.

The chain links TRBV10-1 to TRBJ2-1; perhaps TRBD2 as D (5 bases). There are 16 residues in the CDR3. Between the trimmed V and J ends, which lost 2 bases and 9 bases, there was a span of 20 bases. Germline-derived CDR1 and CDR2 are WNHNN and SYGVQD (reference sequence). The CDR3 sequence is CASSEPRTSTRGEQFF. The CDR3 nucleotides read TGCGCCAGCAGTGAGCCCCGGACTTCGACTCGGGGTGAGCAGTTCTTC.

In this sample, this clone turned up once. The rearrangement joins TRBV6-6 to TRBJ2-5; TRBD1 matches 11 bases. The CDR3 sequence is 15 residues long. Germline V gives CDR1 MNHNY, CDR2 SVGAGI (reference sequence). V shed 4 bases, J shed 5 bases, and the junction held 6 bases outside the gene matches. CDR3 protein: CASSSGQGARETQYF. In nucleotides, the CDR3 is TGTGCCAGCAGTTCAGGACAGGGGGCGCGTGAGACCCAGTACTTC.

The chain employs TRBV25-1 and TRBJ2-6; 8 nucleotides align to TRBD1. CDR1 and CDR2 from the germline V gene are MGHDK and SYGVNS. The CDR3 is 18 amino acids. With V trimmed by 4 bases and J by 0 bases, 8 bases remained unmatched. The chain's CDR3 is CASSASTGAGSGANVLTF. Written as DNA, the CDR3 is TGTGCCAGCAGTGCCTCGACAGGGGCCGGCTCTGGGGCCAACGTCCTGACTTTC.

The chain recombines TRBV5-4 with TRBJ2-1; perhaps TRBD2 as D (5 bases). V was shortened by 1 base and J by 5 bases, with 10 bases between the two germline ends. Germline V gene data show CDR1 as SGHNT and CDR2 as YYREEE (reference sequence). CDR3 size: 14 residues. This chain's CDR3 is CASSLTDGNNEQFF. The DNA for the CDR3 is TGTGCCAGCAGCTTGACGGACGGGAACAATGAGCAGTTCTTC.

In regard to this clone: This same CDR3 is encoded by further DNA sequences in the sample. The chain combines TRBV9 with TRBJ2-1, with 9 bases that match TRBD2. V gave up 2 bases and J gave up 9 bases; unmatched junction bases: 6. CDR3 length equals 14 residues. Germline values: CDR1 SGDLS, CDR2 YYNGEE. Here the CDR3 DNA reads TGTGCCAGCAGCGTCTGGCGGGAGGGCCGTGAGCAGTTCTTC. It is translated as CASSVWREGREQFF.

In its sample, this clone was seen a few times. The CDR3 bases are TGTGCCAGTACCCTGCCGGGCAGGGGCTTGGACGAGCAGTACTTC. Protein sequence: CASTLPGRGLDEQYF. The genes are TRBV28 and TRBJ2-7; possibly TRBD1 for D (6 bases). Germline-derived CDR1 and CDR2 are MDHEN and SYDVKM. V lost 9 bases and J 5 bases, leaving 23 bases between the germline ends. This CDR3 has 15 residues.

In this sample, this clone turned up many times. The genes are TRBV5-1 and TRBJ1-1; 7 nucleotides line up with TRBD1. J was trimmed by 7 bases and V by 4 bases; bases with no gene match: 7. In germline, CDR1 is SGHRS, CDR2 YFSETQ. The CDR3 has 13 amino acids. CDR3 in DNA: TGCGCCAGCAGCAGAATCGGGACAGATGAAGCTTTCTTT. Amino acid sequence: CASSRIGTDEAFF.

The V gene is TRBV2, the J gene TRBJ2-5; 7 bases are shared with TRBD1. CDR1 is SNHLY, CDR2 FYNNEI, per germline. The V and J ends lost 4 bases and 4 bases, in that order; junction bases with no gene match: 6. The CDR3 sequence is 14 residues long. Written as DNA, the CDR3 is TGTGCCAGCAGTGTGGGACAGCCCAGAGAGACCCAGTACTTC. It yields the protein CASSVGQPRETQYF.

The chain carries TRBV5-1 and TRBJ2-5, with D perhaps matching TRBD2 (5 bases). Looked up from germline, CDR1 is SGHRS and CDR2 is YFSETQ. The CDR3 sequence is 15 residues long. Trimming left V 4 bases short and J 1 base short, with 14 bases between. The CDR3 DNA follows: TGCGCCAGCAGCCCCGCCGAGGGTTCCCAAGAGACCCAGTACTTC. Its protein product is CASSPAEGSQETQYF.

The chain carries TRBV6-1 and TRBJ2-2; D remains unclear. V lost 2 bases, J lost 5 bases, and 9 bases lay in between. Germline lookup yields CDR1 MNHNS and CDR2 SASEGT. The CDR3 totals 14 residues. As DNA, the CDR3 is TGTGCCAGCAGTGAATTGAGGTTTACCGGGGAGCTGTTTTTT. It specifies CASSELRFTGELFF.

The V gene is TRBV4-3, the J gene TRBJ2-2, with 7 bases lining up with TRBD2. The V gene end was trimmed by 0 bases and the J gene end by 5 bases; junction bases not matched to a gene: 12. Germline-derived CDR1 and CDR2 are LGHNA and YSLEER. The CDR3 is 18 amino acids. The CDR3 is CASSQDASGAVITGELFF. The CDR3 DNA reads TGCGCCAGCAGCCAAGATGCCAGCGGGGCCGTAATTACCGGGGAGCTGTTTTTT.

The V gene is TRBV4-1, the J gene TRBJ1-3, with D unclear. Deletions cut 3 bases from V and 0 bases from J, with 21 bases between. Germline loops: CDR1 MGHRA, CDR2 YSYEKL. CDR3 length: 19 residues. The CDR3 region is CASSQVGLSRTDSGNTIYF. CDR3 sequence (DNA): TGCGCCAGCAGCCAGGTCGGTCTCTCTCGAACCGACTCTGGAAACACCATATATTTT.

J is TRBJ1-6 and V is TRBV9; D may be TRBD1 (5 bases). The germline V gene has CDR1 SGDLS and CDR2 YYNGEE. CDR3 size: 14 residues. V lost 0 bases and J lost 9, with 10 bases in between. CDR3 in amino acids: CASSVAVGGSPLHF. CDR3 nucleotide sequence: TGTGCCAGCAGCGTAGCGGTCGGGGGTTCACCCCTCCACTTT.

This sequence joins TRBV9 and TRBJ2-2, with TRBD2 as a possible D gene (5 bases). Germline V CDR1 and CDR2: SGDLS, YYNGEE. CDR3 length equals 13 residues. Trimming took 2 bases from V and 3 from J, leaving 5 bases between them. CDR3 loop: CASSVRDTGELFF. Written as DNA, the CDR3 is TGTGCCAGCAGCGTGAGGGACACCGGGGAGCTGTTTTTT.

This sequence joins TRBV24-1 and TRBJ2-1; TRBD2 might be the D (7 bases). Germline CDR1 reads KGHDR; CDR2 reads SFDVKD. Trimming removed 5 bases at V and 7 bases at J, with 23 bases between. There are 17 residues in the CDR3. In DNA form, the CDR3 reads TGTGCCACCAGTGTGGGGGGGGCTAGTTCGTATTATAATGAGCAGTTCTTC. This translates into CATSVGGASSYYNEQFF.

The V and J genes are TRBV19 and TRBJ2-2; weak D call: TRBD2 (6 bases). Germline V lookup: CDR1 LNHDA, CDR2 SQIVND (reference sequence). Trimming removed 3 bases at V and 2 bases at J, with 13 bases between. This CDR3 spans 16 amino acids. The CDR3 loop reads CASSMAGSRNTGELFF. In nucleotides, the CDR3 is TGTGCCAGTAGTATGGCGGGAAGCCGAAACACCGGGGAGCTGTTTTTT.

The genes are TRBV28 and TRBJ2-1, with 7 bases that match TRBD1. The CDR3 loop spans 15 amino acids. V was pared by 7 bases and J by 6 bases, with 12 bases of the junction left unmatched. From germline, CDR1 is MDHEN and CDR2 SYDVKM. The CDR3 sequence: CASTLRQGISNEQFF. The CDR3 DNA follows: TGTGCCAGCACCTTACGACAGGGTATCAGCAATGAGCAGTTCTTC. The whole variable domain, remainder taken from reference TRBV28 and TRBJ2-1, is DVKVTQSSRYLVKRTGEKVFLECVQDMDHENMFWYRQDPGLGLRLIYFSYDVKMKEKGDIPEGYSVSREKKERFSLILESASTNQTSMYLCASTLRQGISNEQFFGPGTRLTVL.

The chain recombines TRBV11-2 with TRBJ2-5; TRBD2 aligns across 15 bases. The J segment lost 5 bases and the V segment lost 4 bases, leaving 8 bases of the junction unmatched. Germline-derived CDR1 and CDR2 are SGHAT and FQNNGV. The CDR3 runs 17 residues. The chain's CDR3 is CASSSWTSGRAEETQYF. The DNA for the CDR3 is TGTGCCAGCAGCTCTTGGACTAGCGGGAGGGCCGAGGAGACCCAGTACTTC.

This chain connects TRBV12-5 to TRBJ2-3, with a possible D match to TRBD1 (6 bases). Germline V gene data show CDR1 as LGHNT and CDR2 as FRNRAP. This CDR3 region has 17 residues. The V end was cut by 1 base, the J end by 1 base, with 15 bases between. In DNA, the CDR3 is TGTGCTAGTGGTTTGGGCGCAGGGGCCTTGGGCACAGATACGCAGTATTTT. This codes for CASGLGAGALGTDTQYF.

A remark on this clone: In the same sample, other DNA sequences code for this CDR3. V usage is TRBV28 and J usage is TRBJ1-2; possibly TRBD1 for D (6 bases). Germline CDR1 MDHEN, CDR2 SYDVKM. This CDR3 has 13 amino acids. V lost 2 bases and J lost 2, with 6 bases in between. CDR3 bases: TGTGCCAGCAGTTTAGGACAGAACTATGGCTACACCTTC. Its translation is CASSLGQNYGYTF.

This chain joins TRBV19 and TRBJ2-3; D perhaps matches TRBD1 (6 bases). V was pared by 3 bases and J by 2 bases, with 12 bases between. The germline V gene encodes CDR1 LNHDA and CDR2 SQIVND (reference sequence). The CDR3 runs 15 residues. The CDR3 spells CASSILRGTTDTQYF. For the CDR3, the DNA is TGTGCCAGTAGTATTCTCAGGGGCACCACAGATACGCAGTATTTT.